This TCR beta chain emerged from a study of T-cell reconstitution after alpha-beta-depleted transplantation in children. Trimming removed 0 bases from V and 10 bases from J; junction bases left unmatched: 3. This CDR3 has 12 residues. The germline V gene has CDR1 SGHRS and CDR2 YFSETQ. This sample's TCRbeta library carried unique molecular identifier barcodes. TCRdb called the PCR reads again in MiXCR, with one record for every CDR3 protein. The table has some 500,000 distinct CDR3 sequences, approximately 16% seen once; the top ten hold more than 2.5%. This sequence joins TRBV5-1 and TRBJ2-7, with 8 nucleotides matching TRBD1. Sequenced here: PBMCs from the stem cell graft donor, sampled from the stem cell graft. This receptor was obtained from a human donor who donated a stem cell graft to a child with acute lymphoblastic leukemia. CDR3 bases: TGCGCCAGCAGCTTGGGACAGGGGCAACAGTACTTC. This codes for CASSLGQGQQYF.